This TCR beta chain was profiled in a study of T cell changes during pregnancy in multiple sclerosis. Only in-frame clones appear in the TCRdb table, and some are missing; sequencing was by immunoSEQ multiplex PCR. Among about 130,000 clones listed, around 95% were seen once. Looked up from germline, CDR1 is MDHEN and CDR2 is SYDVKM. The V gene end was trimmed by 6 bases and the J gene end by 7 bases; junction bases not matched to a gene: 8. The CDR3 has 13 residues. The sample consisted of peripheral blood, taken after pregnancy. This TCR derives from a female donor with multiple sclerosis, enrolled in a pregnancy study. This sequence joins TRBV28 and TRBJ1-2; the match to TRBD1 covers 7 bases. For the CDR3, the DNA is TGTGCCAGCAGCTCAACAGGGGTGTTTGGCTACACCTTC. It yields the protein CASSSTGVFGYTF.